The 16 T cell receptor beta chains in this list originate from one sample, sequenced in a study of cytomegalovirus exposure and HLA in healthy donors. The PCR was carried out with 60 Vbeta primers and 13 Jbeta primers. Repertoires were generated with immunoSEQ multiplex PCR, while TCRdb's copy carries only in-frame clones and drops some. Of 120,000 or so clones detected, about three quarters appear once; the ten largest clones hold 3.4%. The sample consisted of PBMCs. The source of these receptors is a man in his thirties or forties in good health and CMV-seronegative.

The table lists this clone with a few counts. The chain recombines TRBV5-1 with TRBJ1-1; 9 bases are a match to TRBD1. Trimming removed 0 bases from V and 4 bases from J; junction bases left unmatched: 10. In germline, CDR1 is SGHRS, CDR2 YFSETQ. The length of the CDR3 is 17 residues. CDR3 DNA sequence: TGCGCCAGCAGCTTGGGGACAGGGGATTTCTTTGGCACTGAAGCTTTCTTT. This sequence encodes CASSLGTGDFFGTEAFF.

The chain is built from TRBV5-1 and TRBJ2-5; 13 bases align to TRBD2. Germline V gene data show CDR1 as SGHRS and CDR2 as YFSETQ. The CDR3 runs 17 residues. V dropped 4 bases and J dropped 2; count of bases not matched to a gene: 8. The DNA for the CDR3 is TGCGCCAGCAGCCAGAGGCTGGGACTAGCGGGACAAGAGACCCAGTACTTC. Protein sequence: CASSQRLGLAGQETQYF.

The genes are TRBV27 and TRBJ1-2; D is uncertain. This CDR3 is 14 amino acids long. V lost 6 bases to trimming and J lost 0 bases, with 11 bases between them. The germline V gene encodes CDR1 MNHEY and CDR2 SMNVEV (reference sequence). The CDR3 bases are TGTGCCAGCAGCCTAACCGCATCTAACTATGGCTACACCTTC. Translated, it gives CASSLTASNYGYTF.

The chain has TRBV6-1 and TRBJ1-2; the D is unclear. Germline V gives CDR1 MNHNS, CDR2 SASEGT. This CDR3 has 14 amino acids. The V gene lost 0 bases and the J gene lost 10 bases, with 15 bases spanning the gap. This chain's CDR3 is CASSEALRAVPYTF. CDR3 sequence (DNA): TGTGCCAGCAGTGAAGCTTTGAGGGCCGTCCCCTACACCTTC.

V gene TRBV28 combines with J gene TRBJ1-2; maybe TRBD1 (6 bases). Trimming removed 6 bases at V and 7 bases at J, with 15 bases between. The CDR3 has 13 residues. CDR1 is MDHEN, CDR2 SYDVKM, per germline. The CDR3 DNA sequence: TGTGCCAGCAGGCCAACAGGGAACGCTGGCTACACCTTC. It specifies CASRPTGNAGYTF.

A single count supports this clone. This chain connects TRBV7-6 to TRBJ2-5; 7 bases map to TRBD2. With V trimmed by 5 bases and J by 5 bases, 23 bases remained unmatched. CDR3 length equals 19 residues. CDR1 is SGHVS and CDR2 is FNYEAQ in the germline V gene. CDR3 nucleotide sequence: TGTGCCAGCAGCCCCTTGAGCAGGACTAGGCGGGGTGTTTTGGAGACCCAGTACTTC. It translates to CASSPLSRTRRGVLETQYF.

The chain recombines TRBV7-9 with TRBJ1-4, with D perhaps TRBD1 (5 bases). V lost 5 bases to trimming and J lost 3 bases, with 10 bases between them. Germline V CDR1 and CDR2: SEHNR, FQNEAQ (reference sequence). The CDR3 loop spans 14 amino acids. The CDR3 loop reads CASSGRDSNEKLFF. The CDR3 DNA reads TGTGCCAGCAGCGGCCGGGACTCTAATGAAAAACTGTTTTTT.

This chain links TRBV2 with TRBJ2-2, with 8 bases that match TRBD1. The germline V gene has CDR1 SNHLY and CDR2 FYNNEI. The V and J ends lost 6 bases and 7 bases, in that order; junction bases with no gene match: 10. The CDR3 loop spans 15 amino acids. The CDR3 is CASSGDRGWDGELFF. In nucleotides, the CDR3 is TGTGCCAGCAGCGGTGACAGGGGCTGGGACGGGGAGCTGTTTTTT.

This chain connects TRBV7-6 to TRBJ2-5; 10 bases fit TRBD1. The V gene end was trimmed by 1 base and the J gene end by 5 bases; junction bases not matched to a gene: 4. Germline CDR1 and CDR2: SGHVS and FNYEAQ. The CDR3 is made up of 15 amino acids. The CDR3 here is CASSLGTGGSETQYF. The CDR3 nucleotides are TGTGCCAGCAGCTTAGGGACAGGGGGGTCGGAGACCCAGTACTTC.

This rearrangement joins TRBV7-3 to TRBJ2-2; 10 bases agree with TRBD1. The CDR3 is made up of 16 amino acids. The J segment lost 4 bases and the V segment lost 2 bases, leaving 4 bases of the junction unmatched. Per the germline V gene, CDR1 is SGHTA and CDR2 is FQGTGA. CDR3: CASSLAWTGGTGELFF. The CDR3 DNA reads as TGTGCCAGCAGCTTAGCTTGGACAGGGGGCACCGGGGAGCTGTTTTTT.

The V gene is TRBV30, the J gene TRBJ2-1; TRBD2 agrees at 7 bases. Germline V gene sequence: CDR1 GTSNPN, CDR2 SVGIG (reference sequence). There are 14 residues in the CDR3. V was pared by 3 bases and J by 6 bases, with 8 bases of the junction left unmatched. The CDR3 coding sequence is TGTGCCTGGAGCATCGGGGGGAACGTCAATGAGCAGTTCTTC. As protein: CAWSIGGNVNEQFF.

The genes are TRBV19 and TRBJ2-2, with 11 bases fitting TRBD1. The CDR3 sequence is 15 residues long. Trimming removed 9 bases from V and 2 bases from J; junction bases left unmatched: 5. CDR1 is LNHDA, CDR2 SQIVND, per germline (reference sequence). CDR3 residues: CASRGQGGNTGELFF. CDR3 nucleotides: TGTGCCAGCCGGGGACAGGGGGGAAACACCGGGGAGCTGTTTTTT.

This sequence joins TRBV10-3 and TRBJ1-1; maybe TRBD1 (6 bases). Germline CDR1 ENHRY, CDR2 SYGVKD. CDR3 length: 14 amino acids. The V end lost 2 bases, the J end lost 7 bases, and 14 bases lay between the germline ends. The chain's CDR3 is CAISETGISSEAFF. DNA of the CDR3: TGTGCCATCAGTGAGACAGGGATTAGTAGTGAAGCTTTCTTT.

This clone has just one count. The chain is built from TRBV27 and TRBJ2-1; 8 nucleotides line up with TRBD2. J gave up 6 bases and V 3 bases, and 7 bases lay outside the gene matches. CDR1 is MNHEY, CDR2 SMNVEV, per germline (reference sequence). CDR3 length: 15 residues. CDR3 coding DNA: TGTGCCAGCAGTTTTTGGCGGGAGGATCTCAATGAGCAGTTCTTC. Translated, it gives CASSFWREDLNEQFF.

CDR3 coding DNA: TGCGCCAGCAGTACAGGGAGCGGGGTCGACACTGAAGCTTTCTTT. Its protein product is CASSTGSGVDTEAFF. The genes are TRBV5-1 and TRBJ1-1, with D possibly matching TRBD1 (6 bases). Trimming pared 5 bases from V and 3 bases from J, leaving 17 bases between. CDR3 length: 15 amino acids. CDR1 and CDR2 from the germline V gene are SGHRS and YFSETQ.

The chain combines TRBV2 with TRBJ2-5; D not resolved. CDR3 length equals 11 residues. Trimming shortened V by 6 bases and J by 5 bases, and 7 bases separated the two germline ends. Germline V CDR1 and CDR2: SNHLY, FYNNEI. The CDR3: CASRSRETQYF. The CDR3 nucleotides read TGTGCCAGCAGAAGTCGGGAGACCCAGTACTTC.